These T cell receptor beta chains were read from a single sample in a study of T cell responses to AZD1222 COVID-19 vaccine. Sequencing used immunoSEQ multiplex PCR; TCRdb keeps in-frame clones, though not all of them. The sample records around 130,000 clones, 88% being singletons. The material sequenced was peripheral blood, taken 28 days after the second AZD1222 dose. These receptors all come from an adult who received the AZD1222 COVID-19 vaccine. Each CDR3 is given with its conserved first and last residue. The D gene is left open where the match is weak. For some rows the clone size is stated as once, few or many, or as a class when expanded; others skip it.

clone_size: .; v_call: TRBV11-1; d_call: .; j_call: TRBJ1-6; cdr3_aa: CASSLQGGDSPLHF; cdr3_nt: TGTGCCAGCAGCTTACAGGGTGGTGATTCACCCCTCCACTTT
clone_size: .; v_call: TRBV10-3; d_call: TRBD1; j_call: TRBJ1-2; cdr3_aa: CAISTRDRDYGYTF; cdr3_nt: TGTGCCATCAGTACCCGGGACAGGGACTATGGCTACACCTTC
clone_size: few; v_call: TRBV27; d_call: .; j_call: TRBJ1-1; cdr3_aa: CASLDRNTEAFF; cdr3_nt: TGTGCCAGCTTAGACCGTAACACTGAAGCTTTCTTT
clone_size: once; v_call: TRBV20-1; d_call: .; j_call: TRBJ2-5; cdr3_aa: CSALYQETQYF; cdr3_nt: TGCAGTGCCCTGTACCAAGAGACCCAGTACTTC
clone_size: few; v_call: TRBV7-2; d_call: .; j_call: TRBJ1-6; cdr3_aa: CASSGGGALHF; cdr3_nt: TGTGCCAGCAGCGGAGGGGGGGCCCTCCACTTT
clone_size: .; v_call: TRBV27; d_call: .; j_call: TRBJ1-2; cdr3_aa: CASGAGSDYGYTF; cdr3_nt: TGTGCCAGCGGTGCAGGCTCAGACTATGGCTACACCTTC
clone_size: .; v_call: TRBV12-3/TRBV12-4; d_call: .; j_call: TRBJ1-2; cdr3_aa: CASSSGGNYGYTF; cdr3_nt: TGTGCCAGCAGTTCGGGGGGAAACTATGGCTACACCTTC
clone_size: .; v_call: TRBV28; d_call: .; j_call: TRBJ1-5; cdr3_aa: CASSFGQDPAQHF; cdr3_nt: TGTGCCAGCAGTTTCGGGCAGGACCCAGCCCAGCATTTT
clone_size: .; v_call: TRBV5-1; d_call: .; j_call: TRBJ1-3; cdr3_aa: CASSRGQPSSGNTIYF; cdr3_nt: TGCGCCAGCAGCCGCGGACAGCCGTCTTCTGGAAACACCATATATTTT
clone_size: once; v_call: TRBV3-1/TRBV3-2; d_call: TRBD1; j_call: TRBJ2-4; cdr3_aa: CASSHPDRGLKNIQYF; cdr3_nt: TGTGCCAGCAGCCACCCGGACAGGGGGTTAAAAAACATTCAGTACTTC
clone_size: .; v_call: TRBV20-1; d_call: .; j_call: TRBJ2-7; cdr3_aa: CSAPRSYEQYF; cdr3_nt: TGCAGTGCCCCTCGCTCCTACGAGCAGTACTTC
clone_size: .; v_call: TRBV10-3; d_call: .; j_call: TRBJ1-1; cdr3_aa: CATGEYTEAFF; cdr3_nt: TGTGCCACAGGGGAGTATACTGAAGCTTTCTTT
clone_size: .; v_call: TRBV6-6; d_call: .; j_call: TRBJ1-1; cdr3_aa: CASSYSVGTEAFF; cdr3_nt: TGTGCCAGCAGTTACTCGGTTGGCACTGAAGCTTTCTTT
clone_size: .; v_call: TRBV19; d_call: .; j_call: TRBJ2-7; cdr3_aa: CASGSLGRNYEQYF; cdr3_nt: TGTGCCAGTGGATCTCTGGGGCGGAACTACGAGCAGTACTTC
clone_size: .; v_call: TRBV25-1; d_call: TRBD1; j_call: TRBJ1-3; cdr3_aa: CASAQTGLGNTIYF; cdr3_nt: TGTGCCAGCGCTCAGACAGGGCTGGGAAACACCATATATTTT
clone_size: .; v_call: TRBV5-7; d_call: TRBD1; j_call: TRBJ2-7; cdr3_aa: CASSLGQGSLEQYF; cdr3_nt: TGTGCCAGCAGCTTGGGACAGGGGAGCCTCGAGCAGTACTTC
clone_size: .; v_call: TRBV5-4; d_call: .; j_call: TRBJ1-2; cdr3_aa: CASSLGRSDNYGYTF; cdr3_nt: TGTGCCAGCAGCCTGGGGAGATCCGACAACTATGGCTACACCTTC
clone_size: .; v_call: TRBV27; d_call: TRBD1; j_call: TRBJ2-5; cdr3_aa: CASIGTGGQTQYF; cdr3_nt: TGTGCCAGCATTGGGACAGGGGGTCAGACCCAGTACTTC
clone_size: .; v_call: TRBV5-1; d_call: TRBD1; j_call: TRBJ2-2; cdr3_aa: CASSSTGAPTGELFF; cdr3_nt: TGCGCCAGCAGCTCGACAGGGGCGCCCACCGGGGAGCTGTTTTTT
clone_size: .; v_call: TRBV11-3; d_call: TRBD1; j_call: TRBJ1-6; cdr3_aa: CASSFGTAGGPLHF; cdr3_nt: TGTGCCAGCAGCTTCGGGACAGCCGGAGGACCCCTCCACTTT
clone_size: .; v_call: TRBV19; d_call: TRBD1; j_call: TRBJ2-7; cdr3_aa: CASSLGSPGGANYEQYF; cdr3_nt: TGTGCCAGTAGCTTGGGGTCCCCAGGGGGAGCTAACTACGAGCAGTACTTC
clone_size: .; v_call: TRBV9; d_call: .; j_call: TRBJ2-6; cdr3_aa: CASSRGRAGANVLTF; cdr3_nt: TGTGCCAGCAGTCGGGGACGGGCTGGGGCCAACGTCCTGACTTTC
clone_size: few; v_call: TRBV18; d_call: .; j_call: TRBJ1-2; cdr3_aa: CASSPPGPLKTHGYTF; cdr3_nt: TGTGCCAGCTCACCACCGGGCCCTCTCAAAACTCATGGCTACACCTTC
clone_size: .; v_call: TRBV6-5; d_call: .; j_call: TRBJ1-1; cdr3_aa: CASSRLMNTEAFF; cdr3_nt: TGTGCCAGCAGTCGACTAATGAACACTGAAGCTTTCTTT
clone_size: once; v_call: TRBV30; d_call: .; j_call: TRBJ2-1; cdr3_aa: CAWSVWSGINEQFF; cdr3_nt: TGTGCCTGGAGTGTATGGTCGGGTATCAATGAGCAGTTCTTC
clone_size: .; v_call: TRBV30; d_call: TRBD2; j_call: TRBJ2-1; cdr3_aa: CAWAPGLAGPHSYNEQFF; cdr3_nt: TGTGCCTGGGCTCCGGGACTAGCGGGGCCACACTCCTACAATGAGCAGTTCTTC
clone_size: few; v_call: TRBV5-1; d_call: .; j_call: TRBJ2-3; cdr3_aa: CASTNTDTQYF; cdr3_nt: TGCGCCAGTACGAACACAGATACGCAGTATTTT
clone_size: .; v_call: TRBV6-5; d_call: .; j_call: TRBJ2-7; cdr3_aa: CASSHSGTPYEQYF; cdr3_nt: TGTGCCAGCAGCCATTCTGGGACCCCCTACGAGCAGTACTTC
clone_size: once; v_call: TRBV9; d_call: .; j_call: TRBJ2-1; cdr3_aa: CASSPQGYPDEQFF; cdr3_nt: TGTGCCAGCAGCCCTCAGGGGTACCCGGATGAGCAGTTCTTC